Listed here are 13 T cell receptor beta chains from one sample, sequenced in a study of siplizumab effects on memory and regulatory T cells. Sequenced by immunoSEQ multiplex PCR; TCRdb stores in-frame clones only, minus some. The sample has about 48,000 clones, roughly 90% seen once. The source material was naive CD8+ T cells sorted from blood. Receptors originate from a human donor in good health.

This clone was found once. This sequence joins TRBV7-4 and TRBJ1-1; D call uncertain. V shed 4 bases and J shed 3 bases, with 15 bases lying between them. CDR1 SGHVT and CDR2 SQSDAQ come from the germline V gene. The length of the CDR3 is 15 residues. CDR3 in DNA: TGTGCCAGCAGCTCCCATTGCGGATGCGACACTGAAGCTTTCTTT. Its translation: CASSSHCGCDTEAFF. Looking up the rest from reference TRBV7-4 and TRBJ1-1 gives the full variable domain: GAGVSQSPRYKVAKRGRDVALRCDSISGHVTLYWYRQTLGQGSEVLTYSQSDAQRDKSGRPSGRFSAERPERSVSTLKIQRTEQGDSAVYLCASSSHCGCDTEAFFGQGTRLTVV.

CDR3 loop: CASSQDPDRPYEQYF. The DNA for the CDR3 is TGCGCCAGCAGCCAAGATCCAGACAGGCCCTACGAGCAGTACTTC. The chain uses TRBV4-1 and TRBJ2-5; TRBD1 might be the D (6 bases). TRBJ2-7 explains the end of the DNA better; the J call may be wrong. The CDR3 length is 15 residues. The germline V gene has CDR1 MGHRA and CDR2 YSYEKL.

The chain recombines TRBV12-5 with TRBJ1-5; D uncertain. Germline V lookup: CDR1 LGHNT, CDR2 FRNRAP. The CDR3 loop spans 14 amino acids. Trimming shortened V by 2 bases and J by 4 bases, and 9 bases separated the two germline ends. In nucleotides, the CDR3 is TGTGCTAGTGGTTTGACGAGACCTAATCAGCCCCAGCATTTT. Translating it yields CASGLTRPNQPQHF.

The chain combines TRBV5-1 with TRBJ1-3, with 8 positions matching TRBD1. The CDR3 runs to 14 residues. Germline V gene sequence: CDR1 SGHRS, CDR2 YFSETQ. V gave up 0 bases and J gave up 8 bases; unmatched junction bases: 4. The CDR3: CASSLGGQGDTIYF. CDR3 in DNA: TGCGCCAGCAGCTTGGGTGGACAGGGTGACACCATATATTTT.

The chain recombines TRBV2 with TRBJ2-1; unclear D gene. The V gene's germline CDR1 is SNHLY and CDR2 FYNNEI. The V end was cut by 5 bases, the J end by 0 bases, with 17 bases between. The CDR3 contains 17 residues. The CDR3 nucleotides are TGTGCCAGCAGTTTCCGAAACCCCGAGAGCTCCTACAATGAGCAGTTCTTC. Protein: CASSFRNPESSYNEQFF. The complete variable domain, with remaining parts taken from reference TRBV2 and TRBJ2-1, reads EPEVTQTPSHQVTQMGQEVILRCVPISNHLYFYWYRQILGQKVEFLVSFYNNEISEKSEIFDDQFSVERPDGSNFTLKIRSTKLEDSAMYFCASSFRNPESSYNEQFFGPGTRLTVL.

This rearrangement joins TRBV13 to TRBJ2-3; 12 nucleotides match TRBD1. In germline, CDR1 is PRHDT, CDR2 FYEKMQ (reference sequence). This CDR3 contains 16 residues. Trimming cost V 4 bases and J 3 bases; bases outside gene matches: 5. The CDR3 is CASSSRDRGLTDTQYF. CDR3 coding DNA: TGTGCCAGCAGCTCCCGGGACAGGGGGCTGACAGATACGCAGTATTTT.

This clone has a handful of counts. The chain recombines TRBV6-6 with TRBJ1-2; 7 positions match TRBD1. CDR1 MNHNY and CDR2 SVGAGI come from the germline V gene (reference sequence). There are 13 residues in the CDR3. V shed 6 bases and J 8 bases; nucleotides not matched to a gene: 9. CDR3 coding DNA: TGTGCCAGCAGCCGAAGACAGGGCGAGGGCTACACCTTC. Protein: CASSRRQGEGYTF.

This chain joins TRBV5-6 and TRBJ2-1, with 8 bases aligning to TRBD2. This CDR3 is 13 amino acids long. Germline V CDR1 and CDR2: SGHDT, YYEEEE. After removal of 0 bases from V and 10 bases from J, the junction contained 3 bases not matched to a gene. The chain's CDR3 is CASSLVSGVEQFF. The CDR3 DNA reads as TGTGCCAGCAGCTTGGTTAGCGGGGTAGAGCAGTTCTTC.

The chain links TRBV4-2 to TRBJ1-1; D uncertain. This CDR3 has 15 residues. The germline CDR1 and CDR2 sequences are LGHNA and YNFKEQ. Trimming cost V 0 bases and J 7 bases, with 15 bases left between them. The CDR3 sequence is CASSQESAWVGEAFF. The CDR3 bases are TGTGCCAGCAGCCAAGAGTCTGCTTGGGTTGGTGAAGCTTTCTTT.

As for this clone: One junction end does not reproduce the germline sequence, and a read error may be involved. The gene calls are TRBV7-9 and TRBJ1-1; no clear D gene. This CDR3 spans 12 amino acids. The germline gives CDR1 SEHNR, CDR2 FQNEAQ (reference sequence). The CDR3 protein is CASSLGSTEAFF. In DNA, the CDR3 is TGTGCCAGCAGCTTAGGGAGCACTGAGGCTTTCTTT.

The chain combines TRBV7-8 with TRBJ1-1; D not resolved. CDR3 length: 11 amino acids. CDR1 is SGHVS, CDR2 FQNEAQ, per germline. V lost 6 bases to trimming and J lost 2 bases, with 4 bases between them. The CDR3 loop is CASRLNTEAFF. For the CDR3, the DNA is TGTGCCAGCAGGCTTAACACTGAAGCTTTCTTT.

V and J are TRBV9 and TRBJ2-7; D is possibly TRBD1 (6 bases). Trimming left V 1 base short and J 2 bases short, with 13 bases between. The V gene's germline CDR1 is SGDLS and CDR2 YYNGEE. This CDR3 has 15 residues. The CDR3 sequence is CASSVQGTVPYEQYF. CDR3 coding DNA: TGTGCCAGCAGCGTACAGGGGACCGTACCCTACGAGCAGTACTTC.

This clone was counted once. The chain is built from TRBV5-1 and TRBJ2-5; tentatively, D is TRBD1 or TRBD2 (5 bases each). The J call could be wrong; TRBJ2-7 is a better fit for the DNA end. The CDR3 extends over 14 amino acids. The germline V gene has CDR1 SGHRS and CDR2 YFSETQ. This chain's CDR3 is CASSPGTLTYEQYF. In DNA form, the CDR3 reads TGCGCCAGCAGCCCCGGGACGTTGACCTACGAGCAGTACTTC.